This is a list of T cell receptor beta chains from one sample in a study of OX40 agonist ivuxolimab in advanced cancers. This table comes from immunoSEQ multiplex PCR, and its TCRdb copy is limited to in-frame clones, with some not included. The sample yields 66,000 or so clones, about 86% seen once. The material sequenced was CD4+ or CD8+ T cells sorted from blood, taken in a trial of the OX40 agonist ivuxolimab. The receptors originated from an adult with an advanced solid tumor such as melanoma, head and neck, liver or kidney cancer. Both conserved end residues are part of each CDR3. A D gene is named only where the DNA matches it firmly. Part of the rows lack a size; the others show once, few, many or a class for expanded clones.

V	J	D	length	size	DNA	CDR3
TRBV5-4	TRBJ2-7	-	16	few	TGTGCCAGCAGCCCGATGGGGCAGGGGAGCTCCTACGAGCAGTACTTC	CASSPMGQGSSYEQYF
TRBV5-4	TRBJ1-5	-	16	-	TGTGCCAGCAGCTTGGCAGGGGACGGGAGCAATCAGCCCCAGCATTTT	CASSLAGDGSNQPQHF
TRBV5-4	TRBJ2-3	TRBD1	16	-	TGTGCCAGCAGCCTAGGGACAGGGGGCGCGAAAGATACGCAGTATTTT	CASSLGTGGAKDTQYF
TRBV6-1	TRBJ2-5	-	12	-	TGTGCCAGCAGTGAAGCTTGGGAGACCCAGTACTTC	CASSEAWETQYF
TRBV6-1	TRBJ2-5	TRBD2	16	-	TGTGCCAGCAGTGAATGGGGAGGGACCCGGTCGGAGACCCAGTACTTC	CASSEWGGTRSETQYF
TRBV18	TRBJ2-6	-	14	-	TGTGCCAGCTCACCCGACTCTGGGGCCAACGTCCTGACTTTC	CASSPDSGANVLTF
TRBV25-1	TRBJ2-5	-	13	-	TGTGCCAGCAGTGAATCTCCCCAAGAGACCCAGTACTTC	CASSESPQETQYF
TRBV6-6	TRBJ2-7	-	12	-	TGTGCCAGCAGTTGGGACCGATCCGAGCAGTACTTC	CASSWDRSEQYF
TRBV7-9	TRBJ1-4	-	15	few	TGTGCCAGCAGCTTTATTGGTAGGGCTAATGAAAAACTGTTTTTT	CASSFIGRANEKLFF
TRBV7-2	TRBJ2-2	-	15	-	TGTGCCAGCAGCTTAGAAACTCGGACACCTAGGGAGCTGTTTTTT	CASSLETRTPRELFF
TRBV5-1	TRBJ2-5	TRBD2	16	-	TGCGCCAGCAGCATGGGGCTAGCGGGGGGGCAAGAGACCCAGTACTTC	CASSMGLAGGQETQYF
TRBV28	TRBJ1-1	-	13	-	TGTGCCAGCAGCCGAGCGGGAAACACTGAAGCTTTCTTT	CASSRAGNTEAFF
TRBV29-1	TRBJ1-1	-	15	-	TGCAGCGTTGCGTTGGGGGGGACAATCATCAATGAAGCTTTCTTT	CSVALGGTIINEAFF
TRBV4-2	TRBJ2-5	-	14	-	TGTGCCAGCAGCCAAGGGGGCAGCCAAGAGACCCAGTACTTC	CASSQGGSQETQYF
TRBV18	TRBJ1-2	-	16	-	TGTGCCAGCTCACCAGCGGTTTTCCGACAGGCTTATGGCTACACCTTC	CASSPAVFRQAYGYTF
TRBV2	TRBJ2-7	-	13	-	TGTGCCAGCAGTGTGGGATTAGGGAACGAGCAGTACTTC	CASSVGLGNEQYF
TRBV19	TRBJ2-1	TRBD1	16	-	TGTGCCAGTAGTGGGTACGGGACAGCTGTGAGCGATGAGCAGTTCTTC	CASSGYGTAVSDEQFF
TRBV6-1	TRBJ1-5	-	15	-	TGTGCCAGCAGTGAAGCCGGGGGTCCGAATCAGCCCCAGCATTTT	CASSEAGGPNQPQHF
TRBV5-4	TRBJ1-5	-	12	-	TGTGCCAGCCCAAGGGGAGGTCAGCCCCAGCATTTT	CASPRGGQPQHF
TRBV18	TRBJ2-7	-	14	few	TGTGCCAGCTCACCGAGGGGACCCAACTACGAGCAGTACTTC	CASSPRGPNYEQYF
TRBV19	TRBJ2-1	-	11	once	TGTGCCAGTCGAAGAACAGGGGAGCAGTTCTTC	CASRRTGEQFF
TRBV6-5	TRBJ2-7	-	15	once	TGTGCCAGCAGTTACTCGAAGGAGTGGGGTTCCGAGCAGTACTTC	CASSYSKEWGSEQYF
TRBV20-1	TRBJ2-5	-	10	-	TGCAGTGCTAGAAAAGAGACCCAGTACTTC	CSARKETQYF
TRBV10-3	TRBJ2-1	-	14	-	TGTGCCACCTCACCTGGGAGAACATACAATGAGCAGTTCTTC	CATSPGRTYNEQFF
TRBV6-5	TRBJ1-2	TRBD1	14	-	TGTGCCAGCAGTTACCGGGACAGGGGCTCAGGCTACACCTTC	CASSYRDRGSGYTF
TRBV9	TRBJ1-2	-	16	-	TGTGCCAGCAGCGTAGGTTTTGGCAGATTGGCCTATGGCTACACCTTC	CASSVGFGRLAYGYTF
TRBV25-1	TRBJ2-3	-	15	-	TGTGCCAGCAGTGAAAGAGGGGTAAGCACAGATACGCAGTATTTT	CASSERGVSTDTQYF
TRBV5-6	TRBJ2-5	TRBD1	12	-	TGTGCCAGCAGCCCAGGGACAGGGCGCCGATACTTC	CASSPGTGRRYF
TRBV7-8	TRBJ2-3	TRBD1	16	-	TGTGCCAGCAGCTTATCTTCGGGACAGGGAATGGATACGCAGTATTTT	CASSLSSGQGMDTQYF
TRBV5-1	TRBJ2-7	-	13	-	TGCGCCAGCAGCTTCCTACAGGGATACGAGCAGTACTTC	CASSFLQGYEQYF
TRBV7-9	TRBJ1-4	-	12	-	TGTGCCAGCAGCTTGGAGGATGAAAAACTGTTTTTT	CASSLEDEKLFF
TRBV4-1	TRBJ1-5	-	14	-	TGCGCCAGCAGCCAAGACAGGGTGGTACAGCCCCAGCATTTT	CASSQDRVVQPQHF